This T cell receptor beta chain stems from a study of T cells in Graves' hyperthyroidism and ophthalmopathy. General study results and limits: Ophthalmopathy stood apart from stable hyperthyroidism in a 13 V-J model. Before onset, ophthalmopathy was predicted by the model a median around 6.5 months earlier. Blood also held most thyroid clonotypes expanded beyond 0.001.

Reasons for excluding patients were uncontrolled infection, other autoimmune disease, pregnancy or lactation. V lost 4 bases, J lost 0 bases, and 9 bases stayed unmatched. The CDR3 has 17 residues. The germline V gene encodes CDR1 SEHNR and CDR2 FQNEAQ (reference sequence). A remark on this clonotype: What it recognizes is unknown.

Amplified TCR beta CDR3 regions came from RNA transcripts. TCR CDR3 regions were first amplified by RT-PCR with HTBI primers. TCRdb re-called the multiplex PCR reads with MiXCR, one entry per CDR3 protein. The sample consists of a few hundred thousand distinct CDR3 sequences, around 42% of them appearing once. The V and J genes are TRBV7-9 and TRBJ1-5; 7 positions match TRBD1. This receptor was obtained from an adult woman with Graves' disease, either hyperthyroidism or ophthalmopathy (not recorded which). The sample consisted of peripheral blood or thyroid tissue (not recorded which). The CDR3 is CASSSTQTGNSNQPQHF. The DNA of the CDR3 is TGTGCCAGCAGCTCCACTCAGACAGGGAATAGCAATCAGCCCCAGCATTTT.